These 21 T cell receptor beta chains came from one sample sequenced in a study of radiotherapy plus CTLA-4 blockade in lung cancer. Profiling relied on immunoSEQ multiplex PCR, and the TCRdb table lists in-frame clones only, not all of them. The top ten hold approximately 3.5% of the sample, which has roughly 120,000 clones, roughly 86% seen once. The specimen comprised peripheral blood, sampled from a patient treated with radiotherapy plus ipilimumab. These receptors were collected from a human donor with non-small cell lung cancer that progressed on radiotherapy plus ipilimumab. Some clones in this sample may be carry-over from other donors' samples.

The chain employs TRBV9 and TRBJ1-1; D is unclear. Trimming stripped 2 bases from V and 3 bases from J, with 14 bases between. CDR1 is SGDLS, CDR2 YYNGEE, per germline. The CDR3 runs 15 residues. The CDR3 loop is CASSVRAGVDTEAFF. The CDR3 coding sequence is TGTGCCAGCAGCGTCAGAGCTGGGGTTGACACTGAAGCTTTCTTT.

The chain couples TRBV5-1 to TRBJ2-5; D is unclear. Germline V gene data show CDR1 as SGHRS and CDR2 as YFSETQ. Trimming took off 0 bases at V and 7 bases at J, with 19 bases between the two ends. CDR3 length: 16 residues. In DNA, the CDR3 is TGCGCCAGCAGCTTGGATCCCACACCCGATTGGGCGACCCAGTACTTC. Protein product: CASSLDPTPDWATQYF.

The chain links TRBV7-8 to TRBJ2-1; the match to TRBD2 covers 7 bases. CDR3 length equals 16 residues. V shed 0 bases and J 5 bases; nucleotides not matched to a gene: 7. The germline gives CDR1 SGHVS, CDR2 FQNEAQ. CDR3 sequence reads: CASSLASGGRHNEQFF. CDR3 coding DNA: TGTGCCAGCAGCTTAGCGTCGGGGGGACGACACAATGAGCAGTTCTTC.

V gene TRBV19 combines with J gene TRBJ2-3; possibly TRBD2 for D (6 bases). The CDR3 has 14 residues. Germline-derived CDR1 and CDR2 are LNHDA and SQIVND (reference sequence). Trimming left V 4 bases short and J 4 bases short, with 12 bases between. CDR3 sequence: CASSTWTIPDTQYF. The DNA for the CDR3 is TGTGCCAGTAGTACCTGGACTATCCCAGATACGCAGTATTTT.

This clone was counted between two and nine times. The chain combines TRBV2 with TRBJ1-4; weak D call: TRBD1 (5 bases). Trimming pared 6 bases from V and 12 bases from J, leaving 14 bases between. In germline, CDR1 is SNHLY, CDR2 FYNNEI. The CDR3 contains 12 residues. The CDR3 loop is CASSADSSQLFF. The CDR3 region has the DNA TGTGCCAGCAGCGCAGACAGCTCTCAACTGTTTTTT.

The chain joins TRBV30 to TRBJ1-3; no clear D gene. Germline V gene lookup returns CDR1 GTSNPN and CDR2 SVGIG (reference sequence). The CDR3 sequence is 14 residues long. The V end was cut by 1 base, the J end by 0 bases, with 7 bases between. The CDR3 reads CAWSAVYSGNTIYF. In DNA form, the CDR3 reads TGTGCCTGGAGTGCCGTCTACTCTGGAAACACCATATATTTT.

This chain connects TRBV6-1 to TRBJ2-7; D gene ambiguous. Looked up from germline, CDR1 is MNHNS and CDR2 is SASEGT. The CDR3 has 14 amino acids. V lost 6 bases, J lost 3 bases, and 15 bases lay in between. The CDR3 bases are TGTGCCAGCAGAACAAAACACAAAGACTACGAGCAGTACTTC. Translation gives CASRTKHKDYEQYF.

The CDR3 region has the DNA TGTGCCAGCAGCTTAGGGGCCCTTTTACTGAACACTGAAGCTTTCTTT. Amino acids: CASSLGALLLNTEAFF. The genes are TRBV7-9 and TRBJ1-1; D gene ambiguous. The CDR3 is 16 residues long. With 1 base removed from V and 0 bases from J, the gap between germline ends came to 12 bases. Germline V gene lookup returns CDR1 SEHNR and CDR2 FQNEAQ (reference sequence).

V and J are TRBV10-3 and TRBJ2-5; D may be TRBD2 (6 bases). The V end was cut by 0 bases, the J end by 2 bases, with 13 bases between. The CDR3 covers 16 residues. Germline V gene data show CDR1 as ENHRY and CDR2 as SYGVKD. CDR3 DNA: TGTGCCATCAGTGAGTCAGGTTTCCGGGGGCAAGAGACCCAGTACTTC. This gives the protein CAISESGFRGQETQYF.

The table lists this clone with a count of one. Additional DNA sequences in this sample encode the identical CDR3. The chain joins TRBV5-4 to TRBJ1-2; D is unclear. CDR1 is SGHNT, CDR2 YYREEE, per germline (reference sequence). The CDR3 runs 13 residues. Trimming removed 4 bases from V and 5 bases from J, with 12 bases in between. CDR3 region: CASSPSGDYGYTF. The CDR3 coding sequence is TGTGCCAGCAGCCCGTCCGGAGATTATGGCTACACCTTC.

This chain joins TRBV10-1 and TRBJ2-1; D uncertain. The CDR3 loop spans 15 amino acids. The V gene lost 2 bases and the J gene lost 0 bases, with 8 bases spanning the gap. CDR1 is WNHNN and CDR2 is SYGVQD in the germline V gene (reference sequence). The CDR3 spells CASSEIQSSYNEQFF. In DNA form, the CDR3 reads TGCGCCAGCAGTGAGATCCAGAGCTCCTACAATGAGCAGTTCTTC.

The chain recombines TRBV4-3 with TRBJ2-2; D may be TRBD1 (6 bases). The V gene's germline CDR1 is LGHNA and CDR2 YSLEER. The CDR3 consists of 18 residues. V dropped 0 bases and J dropped 2 bases, with 16 bases sitting between them. The CDR3, as DNA: TGCGCCAGCAGCCAAGACCCACAGGGTTTACGAAACACCGGGGAGCTGTTTTTT. This translates into CASSQDPQGLRNTGELFF.

The chain carries TRBV2 and TRBJ2-7; D may match TRBD1 or TRBD2 (5 bases each). CDR1 and CDR2 (germline): SNHLY, FYNNEI. This CDR3 is built from 14 residues. The ends were cut back, 6 bases at V and 3 bases at J, with 15 bases in the middle. The DNA of the CDR3 is TGTGCCAGCAGATCGGGGCAGGGCGACTACGAGCAGTACTTC. It codes for CASRSGQGDYEQYF.

The chain combines TRBV5-5 with TRBJ2-7; the match to TRBD1 covers 7 bases. CDR1 and CDR2 (germline): SGHKS, YYEKEE (reference sequence). The CDR3 length is 14 residues. Losses at the gene ends were 2 bases for V and 4 bases for J; bases not matched to a gene: 6. For the CDR3, the DNA is TGTGCCAGCAGCTTACAGGGGTCAATATACGAGCAGTACTTC. Its protein product is CASSLQGSIYEQYF. Full variable domain (rest looked up from reference TRBV5-5 and TRBJ2-7): DAGVTQSPTHLIKTRGQQVTLRCSPISGHKSVSWYQQVLGQGPQFIFQYYEKEERGRGNFPDRFSARQFPNYSSELNVNALLLGDSALYLCASSLQGSIYEQYFGPGTRLTVT.

The rearrangement uses TRBV30 and TRBJ1-2, with no clear D. The length of the CDR3 is 13 residues. Trimming pared 3 bases from V and 8 bases from J, leaving 16 bases between. Germline V gene lookup returns CDR1 GTSNPN and CDR2 SVGIG (reference sequence). CDR3 in DNA: TGTGCCTGGAGCCGAGGGCGCTTTGGGGGCTACACCTTC. This sequence encodes CAWSRGRFGGYTF.

This chain joins TRBV4-2 and TRBJ2-1; perhaps TRBD2 as D (6 bases). V was pared by 4 bases and J by 7 bases, with 17 bases between. This CDR3 comprises 15 residues. Germline-derived CDR1 and CDR2 are LGHNA and YNFKEQ. For the CDR3, the DNA is TGTGCCAGCAGCCCCGGCGGACTAAGCTTTAATGAGCAGTTCTTC. It translates to CASSPGGLSFNEQFF.

The gene calls are TRBV6-5 and TRBJ1-2, with D uncertain. The V gene's germline CDR1 is MNHEY and CDR2 SVGAGI. V was cut by 3 bases and J by 8 bases, with 19 bases left in between. The CDR3 extends over 15 amino acids. CDR3 DNA: TGTGCCAGCAGTTATGCATCCCGGTCTCTGCGGGGCTACACCTTC. Protein sequence: CASSYASRSLRGYTF.

The chain is built from TRBV11-2 and TRBJ1-4; 7 positions match TRBD1. Germline values: CDR1 SGHAT, CDR2 FQNNGV. This CDR3 is 15 amino acids long. V shed 4 bases and J 4 bases; nucleotides not matched to a gene: 6. The CDR3: CASSWSTGNNEKLFF. In DNA, the CDR3 is TGTGCCAGCAGCTGGTCGACAGGGAATAATGAAAAACTGTTTTTT.

This clone was counted a single time. The gene calls are TRBV5-5 and TRBJ1-2; a possible D gene is TRBD1 (5 bases). Germline V gene data show CDR1 as SGHKS and CDR2 as YYEKEE (reference sequence). The CDR3 is 14 residues long. Trimming took off 5 bases at V and 5 bases at J, with 16 bases between the two ends. CDR3 sequence (DNA): TGTGCCAGCAGTTTCAGGGTGGTAGGGTATGGCTACACCTTC. This sequence encodes CASSFRVVGYGYTF. The full variable domain, completed using reference TRBV5-5 and TRBJ1-2, is DAGVTQSPTHLIKTRGQQVTLRCSPISGHKSVSWYQQVLGQGPQFIFQYYEKEERGRGNFPDRFSARQFPNYSSELNVNALLLGDSALYLCASSFRVVGYGYTFGSGTRLTVV.

The genes are TRBV5-5 and TRBJ1-5; possible D gene TRBD1, 5 bases. Per germline, CDR1 SGHKS and CDR2 YYEKEE (reference sequence). V was cut by 0 bases and J by 0 bases, with 7 bases left in between. There are 15 residues in the CDR3. This CDR3 is CASSLAGGSNQPQHF. The CDR3 bases are TGTGCCAGCAGCTTGGCGGGGGGTAGCAATCAGCCCCAGCATTTT.

This clone was observed once. The chain combines TRBV4-1 with TRBJ1-2, with D tentatively TRBD1 (5 bases). V was trimmed by 1 base and J by 6 bases, leaving 18 bases between them. The CDR3 loop spans 16 amino acids. CDR1 is MGHRA, CDR2 YSYEKL, per germline. The CDR3 DNA follows: TGCGCCAGCAGCCAAGTTTCGGAGGGGCCTAGGGATGGCTACACCTTC. Encoded protein: CASSQVSEGPRDGYTF.